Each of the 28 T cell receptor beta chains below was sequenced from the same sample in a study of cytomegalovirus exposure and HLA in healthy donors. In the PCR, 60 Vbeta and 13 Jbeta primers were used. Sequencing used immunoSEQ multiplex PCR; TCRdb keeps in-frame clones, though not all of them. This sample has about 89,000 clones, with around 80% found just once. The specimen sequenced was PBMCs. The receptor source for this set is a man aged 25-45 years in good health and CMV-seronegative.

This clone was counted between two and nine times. In DNA, the CDR3 is TGTGCCAGCAGTGAAGGGGGGGACCCCAATCAGCCCCAGCATTTT. This encodes CASSEGGDPNQPQHF. The chain couples TRBV6-4 to TRBJ1-5; TRBD1 is a possible D gene (6 bases). Germline V gives CDR1 MRHNA, CDR2 SNTAGT. The CDR3 is 15 residues long. V lost 3 bases, J lost 3 bases, and 12 bases lay in between.

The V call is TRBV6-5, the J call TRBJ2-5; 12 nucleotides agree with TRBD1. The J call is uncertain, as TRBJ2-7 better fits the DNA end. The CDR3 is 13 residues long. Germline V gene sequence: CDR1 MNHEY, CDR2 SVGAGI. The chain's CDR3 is CASRRGQGAEQYF. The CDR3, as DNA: TGTGCCAGCAGACGGGGACAGGGGGCCGAGCAGTACTTC.

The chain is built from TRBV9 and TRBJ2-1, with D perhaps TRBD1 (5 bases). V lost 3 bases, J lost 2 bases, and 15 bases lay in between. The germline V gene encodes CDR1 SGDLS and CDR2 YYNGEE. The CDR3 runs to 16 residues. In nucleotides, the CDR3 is TGTGCCAGCAGCGCGAGCAGGGCGATCCCCTACAATGAGCAGTTCTTC. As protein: CASSASRAIPYNEQFF.

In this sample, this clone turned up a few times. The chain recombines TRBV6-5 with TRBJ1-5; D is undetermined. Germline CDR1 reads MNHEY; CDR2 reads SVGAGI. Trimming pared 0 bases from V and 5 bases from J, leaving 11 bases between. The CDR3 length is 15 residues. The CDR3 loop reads CASSYSEAVDQPQHF. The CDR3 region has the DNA TGTGCCAGCAGTTACTCGGAGGCGGTGGATCAGCCCCAGCATTTT.

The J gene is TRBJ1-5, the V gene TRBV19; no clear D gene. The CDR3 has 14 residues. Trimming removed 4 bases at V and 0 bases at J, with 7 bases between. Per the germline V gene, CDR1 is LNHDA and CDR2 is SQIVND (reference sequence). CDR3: CASSTAGSNQPQHF. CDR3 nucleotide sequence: TGTGCCAGTAGTACTGCAGGTAGCAATCAGCCCCAGCATTTT.

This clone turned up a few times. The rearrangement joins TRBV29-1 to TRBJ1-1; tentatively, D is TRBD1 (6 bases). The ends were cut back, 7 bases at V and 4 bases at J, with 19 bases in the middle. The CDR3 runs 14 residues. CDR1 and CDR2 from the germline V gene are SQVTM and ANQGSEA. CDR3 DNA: TGCAGCGCCCGCCAAACAGGGTCCGCCACTGAAGCTTTCTTT. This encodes CSARQTGSATEAFF.

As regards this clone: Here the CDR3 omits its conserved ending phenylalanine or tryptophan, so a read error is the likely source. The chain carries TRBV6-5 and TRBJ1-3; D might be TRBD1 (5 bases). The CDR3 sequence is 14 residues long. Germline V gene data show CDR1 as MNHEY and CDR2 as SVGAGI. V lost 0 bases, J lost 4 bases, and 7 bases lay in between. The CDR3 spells CASSYSRQGNTIYV. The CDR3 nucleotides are TGTGCCAGCAGTTACTCGCGACAGGGAAACACCATATATGTT.

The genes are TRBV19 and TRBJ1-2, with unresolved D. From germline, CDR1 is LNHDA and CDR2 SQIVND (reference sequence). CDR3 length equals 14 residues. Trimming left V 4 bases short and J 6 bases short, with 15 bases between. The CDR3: CASSTLGRKDGYTF. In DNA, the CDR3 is TGTGCCAGTAGTACCCTGGGGAGGAAAGATGGCTACACCTTC.

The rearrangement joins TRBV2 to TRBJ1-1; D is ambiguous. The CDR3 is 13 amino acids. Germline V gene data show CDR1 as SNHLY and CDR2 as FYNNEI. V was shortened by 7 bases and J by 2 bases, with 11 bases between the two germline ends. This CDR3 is CASKGSENTEAFF. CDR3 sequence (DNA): TGTGCCAGCAAAGGGAGCGAAAACACTGAAGCTTTCTTT.

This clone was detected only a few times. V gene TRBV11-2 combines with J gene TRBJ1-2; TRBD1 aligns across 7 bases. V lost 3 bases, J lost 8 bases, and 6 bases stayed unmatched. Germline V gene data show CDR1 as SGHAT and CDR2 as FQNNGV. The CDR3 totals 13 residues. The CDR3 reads CASSFDRVVGYTF. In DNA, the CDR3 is TGTGCCAGCAGCTTCGACAGGGTAGTGGGCTACACCTTC.

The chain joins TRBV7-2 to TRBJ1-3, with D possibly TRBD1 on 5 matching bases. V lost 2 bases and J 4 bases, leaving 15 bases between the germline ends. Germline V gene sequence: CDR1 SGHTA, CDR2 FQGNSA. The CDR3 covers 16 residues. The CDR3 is CASSLPGTTGGNTIYF. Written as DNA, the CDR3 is TGTGCCAGCAGCTTACCCGGGACTACAGGAGGAAACACCATATATTTT. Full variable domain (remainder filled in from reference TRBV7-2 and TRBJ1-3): GAGVSQSPSNKVTEKGKDVELRCDPISGHTALYWYRQSLGQGLEFLIYFQGNSAPDKSGLPSDRFSAERTGGSVSTLTIQRTQQEDSAVYLCASSLPGTTGGNTIYFGEGSWLTVV.

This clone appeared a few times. The CDR3 region is CASSFLTGHTGELFF. Here the CDR3 DNA reads TGTGCCAGCAGTTTCCTGACAGGACACACCGGGGAGCTGTTTTTT. V is TRBV27 and J is TRBJ2-2; D might be TRBD1 (6 bases). Trimming removed 3 bases at V and 3 bases at J, with 11 bases between. This CDR3 is built from 15 residues. Germline CDR1 reads MNHEY; CDR2 reads SMNVEV (reference sequence).

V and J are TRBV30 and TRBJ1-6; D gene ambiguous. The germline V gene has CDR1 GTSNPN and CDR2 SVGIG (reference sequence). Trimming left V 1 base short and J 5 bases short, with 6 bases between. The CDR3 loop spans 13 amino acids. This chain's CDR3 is CAWSGGNNSPLHF. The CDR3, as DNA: TGTGCCTGGAGTGGCGGGAATAATTCACCCCTCCACTTT. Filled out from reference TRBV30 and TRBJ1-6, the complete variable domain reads SQTIHQWPATLVQPVGSPLSLECTVEGTSNPNLYWYRQAAGRGLQLLFYSVGIGQISSEVPQNLSASRPQDRQFILSSKKLLLSDSGFYLCAWSGGNNSPLHFGNGTRLTVT.

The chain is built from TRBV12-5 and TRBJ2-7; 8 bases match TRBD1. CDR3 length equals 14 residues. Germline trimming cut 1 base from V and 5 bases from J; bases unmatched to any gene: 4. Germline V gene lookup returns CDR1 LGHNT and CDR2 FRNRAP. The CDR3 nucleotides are TGTGCTAGTGGTTTGGATACAGGGGGTAACGAGCAGTACTTC. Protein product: CASGLDTGGNEQYF.

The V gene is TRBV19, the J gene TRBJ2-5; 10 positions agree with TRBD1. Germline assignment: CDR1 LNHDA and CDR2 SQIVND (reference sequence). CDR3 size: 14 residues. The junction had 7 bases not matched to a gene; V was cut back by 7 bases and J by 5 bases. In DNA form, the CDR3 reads TGTGCCAGTAACCCGACAGGGGGCATGGAGACCCAGTACTTC. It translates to CASNPTGGMETQYF.

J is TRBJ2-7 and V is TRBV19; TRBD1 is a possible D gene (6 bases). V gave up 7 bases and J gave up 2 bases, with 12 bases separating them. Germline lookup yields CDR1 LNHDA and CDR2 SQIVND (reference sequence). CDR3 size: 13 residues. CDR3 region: CASIGGWPYEQYF. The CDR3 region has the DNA TGTGCCAGTATTGGGGGCTGGCCCTACGAGCAGTACTTC.

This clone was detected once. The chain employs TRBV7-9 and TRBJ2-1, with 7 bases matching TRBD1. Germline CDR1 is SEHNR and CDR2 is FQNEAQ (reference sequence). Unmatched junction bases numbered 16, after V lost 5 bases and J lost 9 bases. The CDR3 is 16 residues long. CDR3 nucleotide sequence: TGTGCCAGCAGCCATCACAACAGGGGTCCCGCGGGTGAGCAGTTCTTC. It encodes CASSHHNRGPAGEQFF.

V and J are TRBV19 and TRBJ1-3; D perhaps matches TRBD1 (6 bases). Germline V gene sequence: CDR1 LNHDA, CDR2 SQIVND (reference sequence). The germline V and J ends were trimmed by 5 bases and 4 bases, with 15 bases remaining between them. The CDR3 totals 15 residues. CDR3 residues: CASSGGDTAGNTIYF. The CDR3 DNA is TGTGCCAGTAGTGGGGGCGACACCGCGGGAAACACCATATATTTT.

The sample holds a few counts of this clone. CDR3 DNA: TGTGCCAGCAGCCCGCAGGGGCGAAATGGCTACACCTTC. This codes for CASSPQGRNGYTF. The chain carries TRBV27 and TRBJ1-2; TRBD1 is a possible D gene (6 bases). Trimming took 6 bases from V and 6 from J, leaving 14 bases between them. CDR3 size: 13 residues. The germline CDR1 and CDR2 sequences are MNHEY and SMNVEV (reference sequence).

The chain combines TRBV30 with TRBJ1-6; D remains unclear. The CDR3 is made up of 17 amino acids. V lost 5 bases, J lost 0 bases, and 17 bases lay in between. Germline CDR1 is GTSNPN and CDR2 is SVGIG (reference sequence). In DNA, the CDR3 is TGTGCCTGGGCGGGCCCCTCCGGGAGCTCCTATAATTCACCCCTCCACTTT. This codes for CAWAGPSGSSYNSPLHF.

DNA of the CDR3: TGTGCCAGCGGTTGGAGTGGCGGCAATCAGCCCCAGCATTTT. Translation gives CASGWSGGNQPQHF. The chain links TRBV6-1 to TRBJ1-5; D is unclear. The CDR3 has 14 amino acids. CDR1 is MNHNS, CDR2 SASEGT, per germline. V shed 8 bases and J shed 2 bases, with 13 bases lying between them.

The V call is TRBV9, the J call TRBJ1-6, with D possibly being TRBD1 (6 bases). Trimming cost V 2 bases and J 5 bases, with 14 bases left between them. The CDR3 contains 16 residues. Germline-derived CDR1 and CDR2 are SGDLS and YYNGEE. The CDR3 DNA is TGTGCCAGCAGCGTGGGGGACATGGCTAATAATTCACCCCTCCACTTT. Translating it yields CASSVGDMANNSPLHF.

This chain's CDR3 is CAISDLRGTEAFF. CDR3 nucleotides: TGTGCCATCAGTGACCTCAGGGGCACTGAAGCTTTCTTT. The chain uses TRBV10-3 and TRBJ1-1, with D possibly TRBD1 on 6 matching bases. Trimming took off 3 bases at V and 4 bases at J, with 9 bases between the two ends. Germline-derived CDR1 and CDR2 are ENHRY and SYGVKD. The CDR3 consists of 13 residues.

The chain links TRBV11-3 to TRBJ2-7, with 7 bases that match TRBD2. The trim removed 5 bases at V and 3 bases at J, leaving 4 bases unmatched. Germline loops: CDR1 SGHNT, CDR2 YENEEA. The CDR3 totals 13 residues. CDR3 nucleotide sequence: TGTGCCAGCAGCGGGTGGGGGGGCTACGAGCAGTACTTC. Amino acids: CASSGWGGYEQYF.

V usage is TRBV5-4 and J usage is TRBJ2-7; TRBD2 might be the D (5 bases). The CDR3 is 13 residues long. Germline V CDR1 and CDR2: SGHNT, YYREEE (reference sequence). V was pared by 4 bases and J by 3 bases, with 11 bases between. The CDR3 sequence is CASSPGRDYEQYF. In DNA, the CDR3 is TGTGCCAGCAGCCCCGGACGGGACTACGAGCAGTACTTC.

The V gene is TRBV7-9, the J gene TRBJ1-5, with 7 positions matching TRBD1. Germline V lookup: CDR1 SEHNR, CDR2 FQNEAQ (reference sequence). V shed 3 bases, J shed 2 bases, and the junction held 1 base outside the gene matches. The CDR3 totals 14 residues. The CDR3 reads CASSFTGGNQPQHF. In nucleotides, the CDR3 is TGTGCCAGCAGCTTTACAGGGGGCAATCAGCCCCAGCATTTT.

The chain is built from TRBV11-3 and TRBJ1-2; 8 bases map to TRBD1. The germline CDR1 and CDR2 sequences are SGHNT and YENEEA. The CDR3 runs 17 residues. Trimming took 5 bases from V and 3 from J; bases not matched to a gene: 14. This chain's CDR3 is CASSLGQGFLRDYGYTF. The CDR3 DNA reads TGTGCCAGCAGCCTTGGACAGGGATTCCTCCGTGACTATGGCTACACCTTC.

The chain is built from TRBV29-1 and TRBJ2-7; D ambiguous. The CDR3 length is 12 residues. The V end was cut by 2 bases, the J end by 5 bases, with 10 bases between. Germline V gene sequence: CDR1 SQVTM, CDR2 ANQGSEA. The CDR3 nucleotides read TGCAGCGTTGAATCTGGGCCCCACGAGCAGTACTTC. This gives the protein CSVESGPHEQYF.